A selection of T cell receptor beta chains follows, all from one sample in a study of shared clonotypes between healthy human individuals. TCRdb keeps only in-frame clones here, not all; method: immunoSEQ multiplex PCR. The repertoire has 780,000 or so clones, around 70% of them found once; the top ten carry under 2%. The specimen sequenced was memory CD4+ T cells sorted from blood. The receptors were sampled from a woman in her 30s in good health. The CDR3 runs from the conserved cysteine through the conserved F or W. A D gene is named only where the DNA matches it firmly. A row's size may be missing; if present it is once, few, many or a size class.

J,size,V,D,CDR3,DNA
TRBJ1-5,NA,TRBV19,NA,CASSFTGEGGQPQHF,TGTGCCAGTAGTTTTACGGGGGAAGGGGGTCAGCCCCAGCATTTT
TRBJ2-2,NA,TRBV28,NA,CASTFRGKAGELFF,TGTGCCAGCACTTTTAGGGGGAAGGCCGGGGAGCTGTTTTTT
TRBJ2-2,NA,TRBV7-7,NA,CASSPQGPSGELFF,TGTGCCAGCAGCCCGCAGGGCCCCAGTGGGGAGCTGTTTTTT
TRBJ1-2,many,TRBV7-2,TRBD1,CASSLGQGHGYTF,TGTGCCAGCAGCCTGGGACAGGGACACGGCTACACCTTC
TRBJ1-1,once,TRBV18,NA,CASSQGQNTEAFF,TGTGCCAGCTCCCAGGGACAGAACACTGAAGCTTTCTTT
TRBJ2-1,NA,TRBV28,NA,CASSLVGSYNEQFF,TGTGCCAGCAGTTTAGTAGGTTCCTACAATGAGCAGTTCTTC
TRBJ1-4,NA,TRBV29-1,NA,CSVIRRFNEKLFF,TGCAGCGTTATCCGACGGTTTAATGAAAAACTGTTTTTT
TRBJ2-2,NA,TRBV27,TRBD2,CASSLKLWTSGSYTGELFF,TGTGCCAGCAGTCTTAAACTCTGGACTAGCGGGAGTTACACCGGGGAGCTGTTTTTT
TRBJ2-1,NA,TRBV5-4,NA,CASRPRTDNEQFF,TGTGCCAGCAGACCAAGGACGGACAATGAGCAGTTCTTC
TRBJ2-3,NA,TRBV10-1,TRBD2,CASRAGTSTTDTQYF,TGCGCCAGCAGAGCAGGGACTAGCACCACAGATACGCAGTATTTT
TRBJ2-5,few,TRBV19,TRBD2,CASSIGTSGRISVGTQYF,TGTGCCAGTAGTATCGGGACTAGCGGGAGAATTTCGGTGGGGACCCAGTACTTC
TRBJ2-7,NA,TRBV9,TRBD1,CASSVGDRAHYEQYF,TGTGCCAGCAGCGTAGGAGACAGGGCACACTACGAGCAGTACTTC
TRBJ2-4,NA,TRBV7-8,NA,CASSLRFQGRNIQYF,TGTGCCAGCAGCTTAAGGTTTCAGGGAAGAAACATTCAGTACTTC
TRBJ2-5,NA,TRBV19,TRBD2,CASSPGLALQETQYF,TGTGCCAGTAGTCCTGGACTAGCGCTTCAAGAGACCCAGTACTTC
TRBJ2-7,NA,TRBV14,TRBD2,CASSHLRLANYEQYF,TGTGCCAGCAGCCACCTAAGACTAGCGAACTACGAGCAGTACTTC
TRBJ1-1,NA,TRBV6-6,NA,CASSYSGVPEAFF,TGTGCCAGCAGTTACTCCGGAGTTCCTGAAGCTTTCTTT
TRBJ1-4,NA,TRBV11-2,NA,CASSFGTTNEKLFF,TGTGCCAGCAGCTTCGGGACTACCAATGAAAAACTGTTTTTT
TRBJ2-1,NA,TRBV5-6,TRBD2,CASSKVLPSGSKNEQFF,TGTGCCAGCAGCAAAGTCCTCCCTAGCGGGAGTAAAAATGAGCAGTTCTTC
TRBJ1-5,NA,TRBV4-1,TRBD1,CASSQETGAKNQPQHF,TGCGCCAGCAGCCAAGAGACAGGGGCGAAGAATCAGCCCCAGCATTTT
TRBJ2-7,NA,TRBV5-6,TRBD2,CASSPLTSGGYEQYF,TGTGCCAGCAGCCCTCTGACTAGCGGCGGTTACGAGCAGTACTTC
TRBJ2-7,few,TRBV7-2,TRBD1,CASSWGAGGAYEQYF,TGTGCCAGCAGCTGGGGGGCAGGGGGCGCCTACGAGCAGTACTTC
TRBJ2-7,NA,TRBV21-1,NA,CASSKGTGGYEQYF,TGTGCCAGCAGCAAAGGGACAGGGGGCTACGAGCAGTACTTC
TRBJ1-2,few,TRBV6-1,NA,CASSPRGYGYTF,TGTGCCAGCAGCCCGAGGGGCTATGGCTACACCTTC
TRBJ1-2,few,TRBV7-2,NA,CASSATTENYGYTF,TGTGCCAGCAGCGCCACGACAGAGAACTATGGCTACACCTTC
TRBJ2-5,few,TRBV5-1,NA,CASSSGAETSLYF,TGCGCCAGCAGCTCTGGGGCCGAAACTTCCCTGTACTTC
TRBJ2-1,NA,TRBV28,NA,CASSGSRALGNEQFF,TGTGCCAGCAGTGGATCCCGGGCCCTGGGCAATGAGCAGTTCTTC
TRBJ2-3,NA,TRBV6-1,TRBD1,CASTGTVSTDTQYF,TGTGCCAGCACCGGGACAGTTAGCACAGATACGCAGTATTTT
TRBJ2-2,many,TRBV6-4,NA,CASSEVANTGELFF,TGTGCCAGCAGTGAAGTGGCGAACACCGGGGAGCTGTTTTTT
TRBJ1-3,many,TRBV4-1,TRBD1,CASSPHPGQGYSGNTIYF,TGCGCCAGCAGTCCTCATCCGGGACAGGGGTACTCTGGAAACACCATATATTTT
TRBJ2-7,NA,TRBV5-5,NA,CASSLGEDVVSYEQYF,TGTGCCAGCAGCTTGGGAGAGGATGTCGTATCCTACGAGCAGTACTTC
TRBJ2-1,few,TRBV29-1,TRBD2,CSVEGRASGTYEQFF,TGCAGCGTTGAAGGGAGAGCTAGCGGGACCTATGAGCAGTTCTTC